What follows is one T cell receptor beta chain and its context. The data were obtained in a study of graft-versus-host responses after intestinal transplantation. Study-wide context: Every one of the recipients received anti-thymocyte globulin induction and afterwards took tacrolimus and steroids for roughly three years.

From germline, CDR1 is SGHNT and CDR2 YYREEE (reference sequence). V shed 2 bases and J shed 0 bases, with 6 bases lying between them. This CDR3 spans 13 amino acids. Only in-frame clones appear in the TCRdb table, and some are missing; sequencing was by immunoSEQ multiplex PCR. The table includes roughly 28,000 clones, around nine tenths detected once. The clonotype was recovered from a human patient who received an intestinal transplant, so some T cells may come from the graft donor. This specimen was PBMCs, taken around 430 days after intestinal transplantation. The chain combines TRBV5-4 with TRBJ2-7; D is perhaps TRBD1 (5 bases). CDR3 protein: CASSFDSSYEQYF. Here the CDR3 DNA reads TGTGCCAGCAGCTTTGACAGCTCCTACGAGCAGTACTTC.